Many counts were recorded for the clone carrying this TCR beta chain. V was shortened by 6 bases and J by 3 bases, with 20 bases between the two germline ends. The CDR3 contains 17 residues. The data derive from a study of patients and donors after allogeneic stem cell transplantation. TCRdb called the RT-PCR reads again in MiXCR, with one record for every CDR3 protein. Found here are about a million distinct CDR3 sequences, 18% of them singletons; the top ten hold 5% to 6.5%. This TCR was recovered from a human donor who was either an allogeneic HSCT recipient or a stem cell or donor lymphocyte infusion donor (not recorded which). It is not recorded whose cells these are; they may come from a transplant donor. Source material: blood, either unsorted or a sorted T cell fraction (not recorded which). The V call is TRBV12-3 or TRBV12-4, the J call TRBJ2-2; TRBD1 might be the D (8 bases). CDR3 loop: CASSRGAGTGDTGELFF. The CDR3 DNA sequence: TGTGCCAGCAGCCGGGGGGCCGGGACAGGAGACACCGGGGAGCTGTTTTTT.